A selection of T cell receptor beta chains follows, all from one sample in a study of PD-L1 blockade in urothelial cancer. The protocol was immunoSEQ multiplex PCR, while the TCRdb copy is restricted to in-frame clones and leaves out a portion. The sample consists of tens of thousands of clones, about 88% of them appearing once. Sequencing used PBMCs, obtained around atezolizumab (anti-PD-L1) treatment. These receptors were taken from a man aged 60-69 years with urothelial cancer. Each CDR3 is given without its conserved first and last residue. Each record gives: J gene, V gene, CDR3 protein.

j_call: TRBJ2-4; v_call: TRBV28; cdr3_aa: ASSRTGGALNIQY
j_call: TRBJ1-5; v_call: TRBV9; cdr3_aa: ASSGGENQPQH
j_call: TRBJ2-1; v_call: TRBV28; cdr3_aa: ASSFPTGLAVNEQF
j_call: TRBJ2-5; v_call: TRBV6-5; cdr3_aa: ASRSQGRRETQY
j_call: TRBJ2-1; v_call: TRBV4-2; cdr3_aa: ASSQVAQRELNNEQF
j_call: TRBJ2-2; v_call: TRBV21-1; cdr3_aa: ASSKEETSGGTGELF
j_call: TRBJ2-3; v_call: TRBV30; cdr3_aa: AWSVPQSSSTDTQY
j_call: TRBJ1-5; v_call: TRBV28; cdr3_aa: ASSVSGGGSNQPQH
j_call: TRBJ2-5; v_call: TRBV11-3; cdr3_aa: ASSLGGLETQY
j_call: TRBJ2-1; v_call: TRBV7-3; cdr3_aa: ASSLVGLSMVDEQF
j_call: TRBJ1-5; v_call: TRBV5-6; cdr3_aa: ASSRTGANQPQH
j_call: TRBJ2-3; v_call: TRBV20-1; cdr3_aa: SASEAQY
j_call: TRBJ2-7; v_call: TRBV7-2; cdr3_aa: ASSFLAGPSPNEQY
j_call: TRBJ1-1; v_call: TRBV5-4; cdr3_aa: ASSFTGSEAF
j_call: TRBJ2-7; v_call: TRBV27; cdr3_aa: ASSGRWGGAET
j_call: TRBJ1-2; v_call: TRBV7-8; cdr3_aa: ASSYNRDRGKGYT
j_call: TRBJ1-1; v_call: TRBV9; cdr3_aa: ASSVNRDPTEAF
j_call: TRBJ2-7; v_call: TRBV4-2; cdr3_aa: ASSQNTGGSYEQY
j_call: TRBJ1-2; v_call: TRBV6-1; cdr3_aa: ASSESRPPGGYT
j_call: TRBJ2-3; v_call: TRBV2; cdr3_aa: ALRKTSGSTDTQY
j_call: TRBJ1-1; v_call: TRBV30; cdr3_aa: AWFRTMNTEAF
j_call: TRBJ2-7; v_call: TRBV5-1; cdr3_aa: ASSFAQGSTYEQY
j_call: TRBJ2-7; v_call: TRBV27; cdr3_aa: ASSPDRVISYEQY
j_call: TRBJ1-5; v_call: TRBV6-1; cdr3_aa: AGSGTARNQPQH
j_call: TRBJ2-1; v_call: TRBV29-1; cdr3_aa: SVIPTTRDEQF
j_call: TRBJ2-7; v_call: TRBV12-5; cdr3_aa: ASAPLDHEQY
j_call: TRBJ2-2; v_call: TRBV5-1; cdr3_aa: ASSFSSQAQNTGELF
j_call: TRBJ2-7; v_call: TRBV6-5; cdr3_aa: ASSKAGGLEQY
j_call: TRBJ1-1; v_call: TRBV7-2; cdr3_aa: ASSLGQGENTEAF
j_call: TRBJ2-7; v_call: TRBV4-1; cdr3_aa: ASSQVSSGRYSYEQY
j_call: TRBJ1-2; v_call: TRBV5-6; cdr3_aa: ASSLVGGPFFYGYT
j_call: TRBJ1-2; v_call: TRBV6-6; cdr3_aa: ALAANYGYT
j_call: TRBJ2-3; v_call: TRBV11-3; cdr3_aa: ASSLGGADTQY
j_call: TRBJ2-7; v_call: TRBV6-1; cdr3_aa: ASSEWGGETYEQY
j_call: TRBJ2-7; v_call: TRBV6-1; cdr3_aa: ASSGRYEQY
j_call: TRBJ1-2; v_call: TRBV2; cdr3_aa: ASSSPLYT
j_call: TRBJ1-1; v_call: TRBV21-1; cdr3_aa: ASSGRTATEAF
j_call: TRBJ2-3; v_call: TRBV9; cdr3_aa: ASSVDSSGPDTQY
j_call: TRBJ1-5; v_call: TRBV25-1; cdr3_aa: ASSEYGAVGSH
j_call: TRBJ2-1; v_call: TRBV6-1; cdr3_aa: ASSESETVRLRVSPF
j_call: TRBJ2-7; v_call: TRBV7-6; cdr3_aa: ASRVAGGNEQY
j_call: TRBJ2-7; v_call: TRBV2; cdr3_aa: ASSEETGAYEQY
j_call: TRBJ1-1; v_call: TRBV30; cdr3_aa: AWSRTAFNTEAF
j_call: TRBJ2-3; v_call: TRBV6-5; cdr3_aa: ASSYFYRPSTDTQY
j_call: TRBJ2-1; v_call: TRBV12-5; cdr3_aa: ASGLGQSSYNEQF
j_call: TRBJ1-2; v_call: TRBV5-1; cdr3_aa: ASSLNPEGAYGYT
j_call: TRBJ1-1; v_call: TRBV5-1; cdr3_aa: ASSFQGGITEAF
j_call: TRBJ1-4; v_call: TRBV7-6; cdr3_aa: ASSLGGAGEKLF
j_call: TRBJ1-2; v_call: TRBV15; cdr3_aa: ATSRDLYRGGTGYT
j_call: TRBJ2-7; v_call: TRBV5-8; cdr3_aa: ASNRGVSYEQY
j_call: TRBJ2-1; v_call: TRBV10-3; cdr3_aa: AISVQGGDEQF
j_call: TRBJ2-7; v_call: TRBV4-1; cdr3_aa: ASSQNLAGGGSGEQY
j_call: TRBJ1-2; v_call: TRBV23-1; cdr3_aa: ASRGGGYGYT